The 8 T cell receptor beta chains presented below share a single source sample, sequenced in a study of T-cell reconstitution after alpha-beta-depleted transplantation in children. Unique molecular identifiers featured in how the TCRbeta library was prepared. TCRdb independently ran MiXCR on the PCR reads; one entry per CDR3 protein. The data contain 190,000 or so distinct CDR3 sequences, 6.5% to 7.5% of them singletons. This material consisted of PBMCs from the stem cell graft donor, taken from the stem cell graft. The receptors shown here come from a human donor who donated a stem cell graft to a child with Wiskott-Aldrich syndrome.

This clonotype came up many times. The J gene is TRBJ2-1, the V gene TRBV7-2, with 8 bases lining up with TRBD1. This CDR3 region has 14 residues. Germline V lookup: CDR1 SGHTA, CDR2 FQGNSA. Trimming cost V 1 base and J 7 bases; bases outside gene matches: 3. CDR3 region: CASSLGHRGNEQFF. The CDR3 bases are TGTGCCAGCAGCTTAGGTCACAGGGGGAATGAGCAGTTCTTC. The variable domain in full, with the rest retrieved from reference TRBV7-2 and TRBJ2-1, is GAGVSQSPSNKVTEKGKDVELRCDPISGHTALYWYRQSLGQGLEFLIYFQGNSAPDKSGLPSDRFSAERTGGSVSTLTIQRTQQEDSAVYLCASSLGHRGNEQFFGPGTRLTVL.

This clonotype turned up a few times. This sequence joins TRBV2 and TRBJ1-6; D might be TRBD1 (5 bases). Germline V gene data show CDR1 as SNHLY and CDR2 as FYNNEI. Trimming took off 6 bases at V and 1 base at J, with 10 bases between the two ends. The CDR3 contains 15 residues. CDR3 in amino acids: CASSIQESYNSPLHF. CDR3 coding DNA: TGTGCCAGCAGCATACAGGAATCCTATAATTCACCCCTCCACTTT.

The genes are TRBV10-1 and TRBJ2-3; a weak D match, TRBD2 (5 bases). CDR1 WNHNN and CDR2 SYGVQD come from the germline V gene (reference sequence). CDR3 length equals 15 residues. Trimming took off 0 bases at V and 3 bases at J, with 10 bases between the two ends. CDR3: CASSESGAGTDTQYF. CDR3 bases: TGCGCCAGCAGTGAGTCGGGAGCAGGTACAGATACGCAGTATTTT.

At least ten counts were recorded for this clonotype. The chain links TRBV6-6 to TRBJ2-5; maybe TRBD2 (5 bases). Trimming removed 6 bases at V and 3 bases at J, with 8 bases between. The CDR3 is made up of 12 amino acids. Germline V CDR1 and CDR2: MNHNY, SVGAGI (reference sequence). The CDR3 sequence is CASSPGEETQYF. The DNA of the CDR3 is TGTGCCAGCAGCCCCGGGGAAGAGACCCAGTACTTC.

This clonotype was detected many times. The rearrangement joins TRBV11-2 to TRBJ2-4; 8 nucleotides agree with TRBD2. CDR3 length: 20 residues. The germline V gene has CDR1 SGHAT and CDR2 FQNNGV. The junction had 19 bases not matched to a gene; V was cut back by 5 bases and J by 1 base. CDR3 coding DNA: TGTGCCAGCAGCCCGCGTGAGGGGGGTAGCGGGACGTTGGCCAAAAACATTCAGTACTTC. Its translation is CASSPREGGSGTLAKNIQYF. The whole variable domain, filled in from reference TRBV11-2 and TRBJ2-4, reads EAGVAQSPRYKIIEKRQSVAFWCNPISGHATLYWYQQILGQGPKLLIQFQNNGVVDDSQLPKDRFSAERLKGVDSTLKIQPAKLEDSAVYLCASSPREGGSGTLAKNIQYFGAGTRLSVL.

The chain is built from TRBV18 and TRBJ2-3; tentatively, D is TRBD1 (5 bases). Trimming shortened V by 6 bases and J by 0 bases, and 19 bases separated the two germline ends. Germline CDR1 KGHSH, CDR2 LQKENI. The CDR3 extends over 17 amino acids. CDR3 residues: CASSDGTGQSSTDTQYF. The CDR3 nucleotides read TGTGCCAGCTCGGACGGAACAGGTCAATCTAGCACAGATACGCAGTATTTT. The entire variable domain, with the rest obtained from reference TRBV18 and TRBJ2-3, is as follows: NAGVMQNPRHLVRRRGQEARLRCSPMKGHSHVYWYRQLPEEGLKFMVYLQKENIIDESGMPKERFSAEFPKEGPSILRIQQVVRGDSAAYFCASSDGTGQSSTDTQYFGPGTRLTVL.

At least ten counts were recorded for this clonotype. The chain links TRBV7-8 to TRBJ2-7; unclear D gene. V lost 1 base and J 0 bases, leaving 19 bases between the germline ends. CDR1 SGHVS and CDR2 FQNEAQ come from the germline V gene. The CDR3 has 18 residues. Here the CDR3 DNA reads TGTGCCAGCAGCTTAGAAAACGGTTGGAACCAAAGCTCCTACGAGCAGTACTTC. Translation: CASSLENGWNQSSYEQYF.

This clonotype was recorded at least ten times. The chain joins TRBV20-1 to TRBJ2-1; no reliable D call. Looked up from germline, CDR1 is DFQATT and CDR2 is SNEGSKA (reference sequence). V was clipped by 2 bases and J by 2 bases, with 10 bases between them. The CDR3 sequence is 14 residues long. CDR3 DNA: TGCAGTGCTAGATCGAGCCAAACCTACAATGAGCAGTTCTTC. This translates into CSARSSQTYNEQFF.